The clone carrying this T cell receptor beta chain was recorded once. This sample was taken from a study of identifying expanded T cells in peripheral blood. The CDR3 totals 13 residues. V dropped 0 bases and J dropped 4 bases, with 7 bases sitting between them. Germline V gene data show CDR1 as SGHNT and CDR2 as YYREEE (reference sequence). Assay used: immunoSEQ multiplex PCR; TCRdb lists only in-frame clones, some missing. The sample records approximately 100,000 clones, 88% being singletons. The source of this sequence is a person aged 18 to 75 in good health. Source material: blood. The chain joins TRBV5-4 to TRBJ1-2, with no clear D. CDR3 nucleotides: TGTGCCAGCAGCTTGGTTCTTGGCTATGGCTACACCTTC. Its protein product is CASSLVLGYGYTF.